A single sample is the source of the 14 T cell receptor beta chains below, sequenced in a study of T cells after yellow fever vaccination. From the 5' RACE reads, TCRdb called clonotypes with MiXCR, one entry per CDR3 protein. This table holds some 350,000 distinct CDR3 sequences, about 9.9% found once. The sample in question was PBMCs, obtained on the day of the first yellow fever vaccination. Receptors were obtained from a man aged 18 to 29 who received the YFV17D yellow fever vaccine.

This clonotype occurred a few times. DNA for the CDR3: TGTGCCAGCAGTGAAATTTGGGGGGAGACCCAGTACTTC. This gives the protein CASSEIWGETQYF. V usage is TRBV6-1 and J usage is TRBJ2-5; D could derive from TRBD1 or TRBD2 (5 bases each). V lost 2 bases and J lost 5, with 9 bases in between. Germline-derived CDR1 and CDR2 are MNHNS and SASEGT. The CDR3 has 13 amino acids.

The chain has TRBV6-2 or TRBV6-3 and TRBJ2-5; 13 positions agree with TRBD2. Germline CDR1 is MNHEY and CDR2 is SVGEGT. Losses at the gene ends were 0 bases for V and 0 bases for J; bases not matched to a gene: 13. This CDR3 is 21 amino acids long. CDR3 residues: CASSYSHSATSGGLYQETQYF. In DNA, the CDR3 is TGTGCCAGCAGTTACTCCCACTCAGCGACTAGCGGGGGGTTGTACCAAGAGACCCAGTACTTC.

This clonotype was seen a handful of times. The chain links TRBV7-2 to TRBJ2-2; TRBD2 agrees at 7 bases. The CDR3 is made up of 17 amino acids. V lost 5 bases, J lost 4 bases, and 13 bases stayed unmatched. Germline V gives CDR1 SGHTA, CDR2 FQGNSA. CDR3 nucleotides: TGTGCCAGCAGCCCCAGGACTAGAGGTTCGGGCACCGGGGAGCTGTTTTTT. Amino acids: CASSPRTRGSGTGELFF.

This chain links TRBV7-2 with TRBJ2-2, with 13 bases that match TRBD2. This CDR3 spans 16 amino acids. Germline V gene lookup returns CDR1 SGHTA and CDR2 FQGNSA. Trimming removed 8 bases from V and 7 bases from J; junction bases left unmatched: 10. CDR3 amino acids: CASLNRLAGGGGELFF. For the CDR3, the DNA is TGTGCCAGCCTAAACAGACTAGCGGGGGGCGGCGGGGAGCTGTTTTTT.

This clonotype was detected many times. V is TRBV29-1 and J is TRBJ1-1, with D possibly matching TRBD1 (5 bases). CDR3 length: 11 amino acids. The V end was cut by 4 bases, the J end by 3 bases, with 6 bases between. The germline V gene has CDR1 SQVTM and CDR2 ANQGSEA. CDR3 sequence: CSVAGYTEAFF. The CDR3 DNA sequence: TGCAGCGTTGCAGGGTACACTGAAGCTTTCTTT.

This chain joins TRBV11-1 and TRBJ2-3; unclear D gene. The CDR3 runs 11 residues. V lost 6 bases and J lost 11, with 12 bases in between. Germline-derived CDR1 and CDR2 are SGHAT and FQDESV (reference sequence). Here the CDR3 reads CASRFQEMQYF. The CDR3 DNA follows: TGTGCCAGCAGGTTCCAAGAGATGCAGTATTTT.

This clonotype was counted only a few times. This chain joins TRBV7-2 and TRBJ1-5; 8 bases agree with TRBD1. J lost 4 bases, V lost 5 bases, and 7 bases had no gene match. CDR3 size: 15 residues. Germline V gene lookup returns CDR1 SGHTA and CDR2 FQGNSA. The DNA of the CDR3 is TGTGCCAGCAGCCCACAGGGACAGGAAAATCAGCCCCAGCATTTT. Encoded protein: CASSPQGQENQPQHF.

This clonotype was seen a few times. This CDR3 reads CASSFKRGATGELFF. As DNA, the CDR3 is TGTGCCAGCAGCTTCAAGCGGGGGGCTACCGGGGAGCTGTTTTTT. This chain links TRBV7-9 with TRBJ2-2; 9 nucleotides agree with TRBD2. Germline CDR1 is SEHNR and CDR2 is FQNEAQ (reference sequence). Trimming took 3 bases from V and 5 from J; bases not matched to a gene: 4. CDR3 length: 15 residues.

This chain links TRBV24-1 with TRBJ1-2; D is possibly TRBD1 (5 bases). V was pared by 3 bases and J by 3 bases, with 10 bases between. Germline V gene data show CDR1 as KGHDR and CDR2 as SFDVKD. CDR3 length: 14 residues. The CDR3 region has the DNA TGTGCCACCAGTGATACTGGACAAGACTATGGCTACACCTTC. It translates to CATSDTGQDYGYTF.

This clonotype was recorded a few times. The V call is TRBV7-9, the J call TRBJ2-3; tentative D call: TRBD1 (6 bases). Germline-derived CDR1 and CDR2 are SEHNR and FQNEAQ (reference sequence). Trimming took 2 bases from V and 4 from J, leaving 13 bases between them. The CDR3 length is 15 residues. This chain's CDR3 is CASSLSGGPPDTQYF. CDR3 DNA sequence: TGTGCCAGCAGCTTATCTGGGGGCCCCCCAGATACGCAGTATTTT.

This clonotype was detected many times. The CDR3 DNA sequence: TGCAGTGCTAGAGGAGATACGCAGTATTTT. Its protein product is CSARGDTQYF. This sequence joins TRBV20-1 and TRBJ2-3, with D uncertain. Germline CDR1 DFQATT, CDR2 SNEGSKA (reference sequence). The V and J ends lost 1 base and 5 bases respectively, with 1 base between them. The CDR3 loop spans 10 amino acids.

V is TRBV7-2 and J is TRBJ2-5; D is uncertain. V was trimmed by 6 bases and J by 6 bases, leaving 8 bases between them. Per germline, CDR1 SGHTA and CDR2 FQGNSA. The CDR3 length is 11 residues. CDR3 protein: CASSPTKTQYF. DNA of the CDR3: TGTGCCAGCAGTCCCACGAAGACCCAGTACTTC.

There are a few counts of this clonotype. This chain connects TRBV5-1 to TRBJ2-7; D gene unclear. V lost 2 bases, J lost 6 bases, and 21 bases lay in between. The germline V gene has CDR1 SGHRS and CDR2 YFSETQ. There are 16 residues in the CDR3. CDR3 nucleotides: TGCGCCAGCAGCTTAAGCAACGTCGGGCTCTCTGGCGAGCAGTACTTC. This encodes CASSLSNVGLSGEQYF.

This CDR3 is CASSQGGTGETGYTF. As DNA, the CDR3 is TGTGCCAGCAGCCAAGGGGGGACAGGGGAGACCGGCTACACCTTC. The J gene is TRBJ1-2, the V gene TRBV4-2, with 10 positions matching TRBD1. Per the germline V gene, CDR1 is LGHNA and CDR2 is YNFKEQ. The CDR3 spans 15 residues. The J segment lost 8 bases and the V segment lost 1 base, leaving 7 bases of the junction unmatched.